The 5 T cell receptor beta chains below all came from one sample that was sequenced in a study of cytomegalovirus exposure and HLA in healthy donors. A multiplex PCR was run with 60 Vbeta primers and 13 Jbeta primers. Some clones are missing from TCRdb's copy, which holds only in-frame ones; the method was immunoSEQ multiplex PCR. The table records under 150,000 clones, about three quarters of them present only once. Sequencing input: PBMCs. The origin of the receptors is a man between 45 and 60 years old in good health and CMV-seropositive.

The chain is built from TRBV15 and TRBJ2-5, with D possibly being TRBD2 (6 bases). Between the trimmed V and J ends, which lost 2 bases and 4 bases, there was a span of 8 bases. Germline CDR1 and CDR2: LNHNV and YYDKDF (reference sequence). The CDR3 consists of 13 residues. CDR3 residues: CATSRMGGETQYF. The CDR3, as DNA: TGTGCCACCAGCAGAATGGGAGGAGAGACCCAGTACTTC.

This sequence joins TRBV6-4 and TRBJ2-2, with TRBD1 matching 9 bases. The CDR3 runs to 16 residues. The germline V gene encodes CDR1 MRHNA and CDR2 SNTAGT. After removal of 7 bases from V and 6 bases from J, the junction contained 12 bases not matched to a gene. CDR3 sequence (DNA): TGTGCCAGCACCAATACCGGGACAGGGAGACCCGGGGAGCTGTTTTTT. The encoded protein is CASTNTGTGRPGELFF.

The chain links TRBV27 to TRBJ1-1; D might be TRBD1 (5 bases). The CDR3 is 16 residues long. Per the germline V gene, CDR1 is MNHEY and CDR2 is SMNVEV (reference sequence). V lost 0 bases and J 4 bases, leaving 15 bases between the germline ends. CDR3 sequence (DNA): TGTGCCAGCAGTTTATCATCGGGGGGACGAAGCACTGAAGCTTTCTTT. The encoded protein is CASSLSSGGRSTEAFF.

The CDR3 reads CASRWDYSTDTQYF. The CDR3, as DNA: TGTGCCAGCAGATGGGACTATAGCACAGATACGCAGTATTTT. V and J are TRBV6-1 and TRBJ2-3, with TRBD2 identical over 7 bases. V was pared by 6 bases and J by 0 bases, with 3 bases of the junction left unmatched. The CDR3 consists of 14 residues. In germline, CDR1 is MNHNS, CDR2 SASEGT.

In this sample, this clone turned up once. The chain links TRBV5-1 to TRBJ2-1; D perhaps matches TRBD2 (6 bases). The V gene lost 5 bases and the J gene lost 0 bases, with 9 bases spanning the gap. The germline V gene has CDR1 SGHRS and CDR2 YFSETQ. The length of the CDR3 is 14 residues. DNA for the CDR3: TGCGCCAGCAGTCCGACTAGCTCCTACAATGAGCAGTTCTTC. Translating gives CASSPTSSYNEQFF.